A selection of T cell receptor beta chains follows, all from one sample in a study of blood T cell repertoires in COVID-19. Using immunoSEQ multiplex PCR, the repertoire was profiled, and TCRdb retains in-frame clones only, with some absent. The table shows hundreds of thousands of clones, with around nine tenths occurring only once. The sequencing input was PBMCs or T cells enriched from blood (not recorded which). These receptors originate from a woman aged 25 to 39 who had been exposed to COVID-19. The CDR3 runs from the conserved cysteine through the conserved F or W. A D gene is named only where the DNA matches it firmly. Where a row states a size, it is once, few, many or the class of an expanded clone; other rows omit it.

j_call	clone_size	v_call	d_call	cdr3_nt	cdr3_aa
TRBJ2-7	NA	TRBV6-5	TRBD1	TGTGCCAGCAGTCCGGGACAGGGTATCCACGAGCAGTACTTC	CASSPGQGIHEQYF
TRBJ1-4	NA	TRBV5-1	NA	TGCGCCAGCAGCTGGTCCGGGAATGAAAAACTGTTTTTT	CASSWSGNEKLFF
TRBJ1-1	NA	TRBV19	NA	TGTGCCAGTAGTATGAGCAGGGAGGCTGAAGCTTTCTTT	CASSMSREAEAFF
TRBJ2-7	NA	TRBV7-3	TRBD2	TGTGCCAGCAGTTCCCGGGGGGGGACGGGCGAGCAGTACTTC	CASSSRGGTGEQYF
TRBJ1-6	NA	TRBV21-1	NA	TGTGCCAGCACCGGCCCCTCGTATGACCGGAGATATAATTCACCCCTCCACTTT	CASTGPSYDRRYNSPLHF
TRBJ1-3	few	TRBV6-2/TRBV6-3	NA	TGTGCCAGCAGTACCCGGGGGAGGGCAACTGGAAACACCATATATTTT	CASSTRGRATGNTIYF
TRBJ2-3	NA	TRBV19	TRBD1	TGTGCCAGCCGGGACAGGGGGCGCGAAAGCGCAGATACGCAGTATTTT	CASRDRGRESADTQYF
TRBJ1-6	NA	TRBV6-5	NA	TGTGCCAGCAATAAAGGACAGCATAATTCACCCCTCCACTTT	CASNKGQHNSPLHF
TRBJ2-7	NA	TRBV10-3	TRBD1	TGTGCCATCAGTGAGTCGACACTGGCAGGGGGCGCAAAGCAGTACTTC	CAISESTLAGGAKQYF
TRBJ2-5	once	TRBV3-1/TRBV3-2	NA	TGTGCCAGCAGCGCCCCGACCGGGGGGACCCAGTACTTC	CASSAPTGGTQYF
TRBJ2-3	NA	TRBV30	NA	TGTGCCTGGAGTGGAGAGGGCGCTGGTGATAGCACAGATACGCAGTATTTT	CAWSGEGAGDSTDTQYF
TRBJ1-5	NA	TRBV7-9	NA	TGTGCCAGCAGCTGGGGACGGGGGAATCAGCCCCAGCATTTT	CASSWGRGNQPQHF
TRBJ2-2	NA	TRBV5-4	NA	TGTGCCAGCAGCTCTAAAACGGTGAACACCGGGGAGCTGTTTTTT	CASSSKTVNTGELFF
TRBJ2-3	NA	TRBV27	NA	TGTGCCAGCGGGAGGCCCACAGATACGCAGTATTTT	CASGRPTDTQYF
TRBJ2-1	NA	TRBV28	TRBD2	TGTGCCAGCAGACCCTCGGGACTAACCAACTACAATGAGCAGTTCTTC	CASRPSGLTNYNEQFF
TRBJ2-5	NA	TRBV2	NA	TGTGCCAGCATGGACAGTTACTTTCAAGAGACCCAGTACTTC	CASMDSYFQETQYF
TRBJ1-5	once	TRBV3-1/TRBV3-2	NA	TGTGCCAGCAGCCAAGATCAAGGGGCAGGGCTCTATAGCAATCAGCCCCAGCATTTT	CASSQDQGAGLYSNQPQHF
TRBJ1-6	medium-sized	TRBV30	TRBD1	TGTGCCTGGAAGTCCCGGGACAGGTATAATTCACCCCTCCACTTT	CAWKSRDRYNSPLHF
TRBJ1-6	NA	TRBV15	TRBD1	TGTGCCACCAGCAGAGATAGCGGGACAGGGGATTCACCCCTCCACTTT	CATSRDSGTGDSPLHF
TRBJ1-2	NA	TRBV7-2	TRBD1	TGTGCCAGCAGCTTCGGGACAGGGGGCTATGGCTACACCTTC	CASSFGTGGYGYTF
TRBJ2-2	NA	TRBV5-1	NA	TGCGCCAGCAGCTCACCCACGTGGGGGGGCGGCTTTAACACCGGGGAGCTGTTTTTT	CASSSPTWGGGFNTGELFF
TRBJ2-2	NA	TRBV7-8	TRBD2	TGTGCCAGCAGCTTGAGGGCTAGCGGGGGCACGAACACCGGGGAGCTGTTTTTT	CASSLRASGGTNTGELFF
TRBJ1-1	NA	TRBV24-1	NA	TGTGCCACCAGTGATCAGGGGTCTGAAGCTTTCTTT	CATSDQGSEAFF
TRBJ2-7	NA	TRBV9	TRBD2	TGTGCCAGCAGCCCCGAAGCGGGGAGCAATTACGAGCAGTACTTC	CASSPEAGSNYEQYF
TRBJ2-2	NA	TRBV5-1	TRBD1	TGCGCCAGCAGCTTGCCCGGGACAGAGGTCGGGGAGCTGTTTTTT	CASSLPGTEVGELFF
TRBJ2-2	NA	TRBV2	TRBD2	TGTGCCAGCAGTGAAGTTACGGGGGGGTCCGGGGAGCTGTTTTTT	CASSEVTGGSGELFF
TRBJ1-2	few	TRBV11-2	NA	TGTGCCAGCAGCATACAAATTGAGGGGGATGGCTACACCTTC	CASSIQIEGDGYTF
TRBJ2-1	NA	TRBV9	TRBD2	TGTGCCAGCAGCGCCGAAGCGGGGGGAAACAATGAGCAGTTCTTC	CASSAEAGGNNEQFF
TRBJ2-6	NA	TRBV27	NA	TGTGCCAGCAGTCCAAGAACAGGGATTGGGGCCAACGTCCTGACTTTC	CASSPRTGIGANVLTF